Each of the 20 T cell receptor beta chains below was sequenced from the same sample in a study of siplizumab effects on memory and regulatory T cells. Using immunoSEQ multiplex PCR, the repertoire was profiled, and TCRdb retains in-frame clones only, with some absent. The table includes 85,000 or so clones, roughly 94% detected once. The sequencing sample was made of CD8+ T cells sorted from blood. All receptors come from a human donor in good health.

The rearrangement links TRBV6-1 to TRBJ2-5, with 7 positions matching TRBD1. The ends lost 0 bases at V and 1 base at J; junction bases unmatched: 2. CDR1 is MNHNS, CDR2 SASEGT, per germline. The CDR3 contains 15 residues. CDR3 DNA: TGTGCCAGCAGTGAAGCTGCAGGGGGCCAAGAGACCCAGTACTTC. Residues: CASSEAAGGQETQYF.

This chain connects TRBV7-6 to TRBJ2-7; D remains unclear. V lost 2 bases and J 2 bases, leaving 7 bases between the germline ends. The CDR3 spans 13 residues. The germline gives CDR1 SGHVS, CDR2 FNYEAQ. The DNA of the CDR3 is TGTGCCAGCAGCTTAAAGGAAACCTACGAGCAGTACTTC. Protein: CASSLKETYEQYF. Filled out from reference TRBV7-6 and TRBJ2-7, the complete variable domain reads GAGVSQSPRYKVTKRGQDVALRCDPISGHVSLYWYRQALGQGPEFLTYFNYEAQQDKSGLPNDRFSAERPEGSISTLTIQRTEQRDSAMYRCASSLKETYEQYFGPGTRLTVT.

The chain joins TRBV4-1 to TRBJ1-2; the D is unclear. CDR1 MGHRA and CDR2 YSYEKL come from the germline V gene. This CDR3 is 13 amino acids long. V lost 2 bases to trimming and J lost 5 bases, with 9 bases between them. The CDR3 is CASSQRDSYGYTF. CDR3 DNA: TGCGCCAGCAGCCAAAGAGACTCGTATGGCTACACCTTC.

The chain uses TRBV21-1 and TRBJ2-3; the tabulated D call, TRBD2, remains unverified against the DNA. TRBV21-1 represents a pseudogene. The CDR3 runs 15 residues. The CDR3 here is CASSRLAGSTDTQYF. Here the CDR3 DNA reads TGTGCCAGCAGCCGACTAGCGGGTTCTACAGATACGCAGTATTTT.

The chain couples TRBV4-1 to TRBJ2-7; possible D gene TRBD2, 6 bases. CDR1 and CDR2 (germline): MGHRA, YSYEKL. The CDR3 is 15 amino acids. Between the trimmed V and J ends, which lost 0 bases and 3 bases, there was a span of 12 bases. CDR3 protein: CASSQDRRGLYEQYF. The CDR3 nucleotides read TGCGCCAGCAGCCAAGATCGGCGGGGCCTCTACGAGCAGTACTTC.

The CDR3 DNA sequence: TGTGCCATCAGTGAGGTGACAGGGGCTTCCGGGGAGCTGTTTTTT. Its protein is CAISEVTGASGELFF. This chain connects TRBV10-3 to TRBJ2-2, with 8 positions matching TRBD1. CDR1 and CDR2 (germline): ENHRY, SYGVKD. The V segment lost 2 bases and the J segment 6 bases; nucleotides outside the gene matches: 5. The CDR3 covers 15 residues.

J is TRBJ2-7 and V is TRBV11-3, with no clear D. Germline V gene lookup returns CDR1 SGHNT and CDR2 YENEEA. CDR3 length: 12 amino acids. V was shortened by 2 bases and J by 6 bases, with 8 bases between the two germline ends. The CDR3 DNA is TGTGCCAGCAGCTTAAAAATTCCCGAGCAGTACTTC. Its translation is CASSLKIPEQYF. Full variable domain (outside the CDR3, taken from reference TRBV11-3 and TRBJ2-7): EAGVVQSPRYKIIEKKQPVAFWCNPISGHNTLYWYLQNLGQGPELLIRYENEEAVDDSQLPKDRFSAERLKGVDSTLKIQPAELGDSAVYLCASSLKIPEQYFGPGTRLTVT.

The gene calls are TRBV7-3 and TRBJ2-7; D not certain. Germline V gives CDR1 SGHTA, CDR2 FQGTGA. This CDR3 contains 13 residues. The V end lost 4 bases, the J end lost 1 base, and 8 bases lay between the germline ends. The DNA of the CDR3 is TGTGCCAGCAGCTCGGCGGCTTCCTACGAGCAGTACTTC. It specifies CASSSAASYEQYF.

The CDR3 sequence: CASSLVGGGREAFF. As DNA, the CDR3 is TGTGCCAGCAGCTTGGTTGGTGGGGGACGTGAAGCTTTCTTT. V is TRBV5-6 and J is TRBJ1-1, with a weak D call TRBD1 (5 bases). Germline values: CDR1 SGHDT, CDR2 YYEEEE. V lost 0 bases and J lost 7, with 13 bases in between. The CDR3 loop spans 14 amino acids.

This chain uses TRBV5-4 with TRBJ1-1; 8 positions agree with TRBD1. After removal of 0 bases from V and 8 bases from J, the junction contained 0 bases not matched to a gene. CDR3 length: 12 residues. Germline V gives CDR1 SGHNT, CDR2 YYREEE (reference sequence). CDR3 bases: TGTGCCAGCAGCTTGGGACAGGGGGAAGCTTTCTTT. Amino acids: CASSLGQGEAFF.

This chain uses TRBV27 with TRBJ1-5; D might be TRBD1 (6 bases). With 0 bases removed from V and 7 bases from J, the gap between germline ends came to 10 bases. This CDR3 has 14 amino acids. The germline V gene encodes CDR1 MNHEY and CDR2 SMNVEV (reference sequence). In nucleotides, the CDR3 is TGTGCCAGCAGTTTATCGGCAGGGGCACAGCCCCAGCATTTT. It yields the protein CASSLSAGAQPQHF.

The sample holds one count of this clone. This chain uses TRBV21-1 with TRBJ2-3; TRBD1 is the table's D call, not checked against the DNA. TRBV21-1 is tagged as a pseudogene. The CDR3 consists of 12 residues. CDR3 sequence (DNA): TGTGCCAGCAGAACAGGGTCAGATACGCAGTATTTT. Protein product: CASRTGSDTQYF.

CDR3 protein: CASSQEAHGYNEQFF. The DNA for the CDR3 is TGTGCCAGCAGCCAAGAGGCCCACGGGTACAATGAGCAGTTCTTC. V and J are TRBV5-8 and TRBJ2-1; D remains ambiguous. The germline V gene has CDR1 SGHTS and CDR2 YDEGEE. The CDR3 has 15 residues. Trimming took 4 bases from V and 4 from J, leaving 15 bases between them.

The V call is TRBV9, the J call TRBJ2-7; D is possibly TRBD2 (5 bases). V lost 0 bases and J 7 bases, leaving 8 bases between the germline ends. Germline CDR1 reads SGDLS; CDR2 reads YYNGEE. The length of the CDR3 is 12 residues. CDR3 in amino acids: CASSVAGFEQYF. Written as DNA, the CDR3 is TGTGCCAGCAGCGTAGCGGGGTTTGAGCAGTACTTC.

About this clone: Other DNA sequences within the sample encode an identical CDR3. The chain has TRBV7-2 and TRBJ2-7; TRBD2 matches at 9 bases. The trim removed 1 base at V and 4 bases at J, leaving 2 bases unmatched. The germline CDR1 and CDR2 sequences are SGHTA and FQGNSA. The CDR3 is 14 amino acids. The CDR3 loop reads CASSLGTSAYEQYF. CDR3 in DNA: TGTGCCAGCAGCTTAGGGACTAGCGCGTACGAGCAGTACTTC.

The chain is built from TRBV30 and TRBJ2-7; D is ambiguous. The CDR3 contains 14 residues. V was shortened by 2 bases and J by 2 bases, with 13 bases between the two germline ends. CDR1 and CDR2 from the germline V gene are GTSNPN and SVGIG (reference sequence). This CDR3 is CAWSLGIGAYEQYF. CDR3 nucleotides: TGTGCCTGGAGTTTGGGTATAGGAGCCTACGAGCAGTACTTC. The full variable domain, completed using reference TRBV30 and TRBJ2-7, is SQTIHQWPATLVQPVGSPLSLECTVEGTSNPNLYWYRQAAGRGLQLLFYSVGIGQISSEVPQNLSASRPQDRQFILSSKKLLLSDSGFYLCAWSLGIGAYEQYFGPGTRLTVT.

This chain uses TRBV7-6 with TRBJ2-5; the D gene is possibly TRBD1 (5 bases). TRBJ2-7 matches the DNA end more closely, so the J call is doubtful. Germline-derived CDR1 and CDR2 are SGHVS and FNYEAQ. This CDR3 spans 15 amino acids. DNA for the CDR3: TGTGCCAGCAGCTTAGTTGGCCAGGGCCCCTACGAGCAGTACTTC. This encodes CASSLVGQGPYEQYF.

CDR3 DNA sequence: TGTGCCAGCAGAAACAGGGGGTCGAAGGAGACCCAGTACTTC. Encoded protein: CASRNRGSKETQYF. The chain has TRBV6-6 and TRBJ2-5; 8 bases map to TRBD1. Germline V gene data show CDR1 as MNHNY and CDR2 as SVGAGI (reference sequence). V dropped 6 bases and J dropped 5; count of bases not matched to a gene: 8. The CDR3 runs 14 residues.

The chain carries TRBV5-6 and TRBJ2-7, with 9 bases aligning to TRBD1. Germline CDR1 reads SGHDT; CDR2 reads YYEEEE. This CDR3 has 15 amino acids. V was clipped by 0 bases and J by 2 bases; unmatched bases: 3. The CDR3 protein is CASSLGQGGTYEQYF. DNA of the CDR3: TGTGCCAGCAGCTTGGGACAGGGGGGGACCTACGAGCAGTACTTC.

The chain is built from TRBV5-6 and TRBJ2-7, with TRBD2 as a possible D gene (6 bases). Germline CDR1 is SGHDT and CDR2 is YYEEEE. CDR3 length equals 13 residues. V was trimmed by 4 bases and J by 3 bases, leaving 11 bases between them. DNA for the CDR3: TGTGCCAGCAGCCCACAGGACTACTACGAGCAGTACTTC. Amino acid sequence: CASSPQDYYEQYF.